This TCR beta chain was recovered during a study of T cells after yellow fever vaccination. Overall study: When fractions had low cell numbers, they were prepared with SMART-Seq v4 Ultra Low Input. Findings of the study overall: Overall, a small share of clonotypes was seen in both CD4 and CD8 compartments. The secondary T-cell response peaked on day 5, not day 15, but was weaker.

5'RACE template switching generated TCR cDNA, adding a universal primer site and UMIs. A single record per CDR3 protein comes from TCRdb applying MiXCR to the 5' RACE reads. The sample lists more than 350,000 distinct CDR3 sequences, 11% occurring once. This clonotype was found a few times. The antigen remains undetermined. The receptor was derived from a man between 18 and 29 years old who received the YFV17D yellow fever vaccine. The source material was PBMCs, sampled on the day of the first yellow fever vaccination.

The CDR3 DNA reads TGTGCCACCAGTTCACAGTTGAACACCGGGGAGCTGTTTTTT. Its protein product is CATSSQLNTGELFF. This rearrangement joins TRBV24-1 to TRBJ2-2, with unresolved D. Germline assignment: CDR1 KGHDR and CDR2 SFDVKD. Trimming took 6 bases from V and 1 from J, leaving 8 bases between them. The CDR3 consists of 14 residues.